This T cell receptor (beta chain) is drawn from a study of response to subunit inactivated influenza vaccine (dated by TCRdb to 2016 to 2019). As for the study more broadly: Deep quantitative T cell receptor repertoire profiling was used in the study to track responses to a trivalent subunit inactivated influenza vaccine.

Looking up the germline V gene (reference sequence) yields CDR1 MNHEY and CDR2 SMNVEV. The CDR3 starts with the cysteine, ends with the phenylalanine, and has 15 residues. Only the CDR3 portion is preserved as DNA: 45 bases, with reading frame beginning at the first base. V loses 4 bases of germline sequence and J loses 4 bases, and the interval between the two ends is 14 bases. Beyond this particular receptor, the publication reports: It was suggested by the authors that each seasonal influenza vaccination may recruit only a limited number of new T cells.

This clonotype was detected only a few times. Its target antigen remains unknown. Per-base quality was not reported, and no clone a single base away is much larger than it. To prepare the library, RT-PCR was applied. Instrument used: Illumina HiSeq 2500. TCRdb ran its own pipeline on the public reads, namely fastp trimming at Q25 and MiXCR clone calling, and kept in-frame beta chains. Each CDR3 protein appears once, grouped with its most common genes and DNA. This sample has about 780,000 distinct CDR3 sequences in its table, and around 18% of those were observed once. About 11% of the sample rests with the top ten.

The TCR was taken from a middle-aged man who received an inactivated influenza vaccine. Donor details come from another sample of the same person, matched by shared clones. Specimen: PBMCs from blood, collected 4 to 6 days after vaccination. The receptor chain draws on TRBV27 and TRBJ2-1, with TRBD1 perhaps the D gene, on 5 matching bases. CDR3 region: CASSSAGAEYNEQFF. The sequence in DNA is TGTGCCAGCAGTTCTGCTGGGGCGGAATACAATGAGCAGTTCTTC.